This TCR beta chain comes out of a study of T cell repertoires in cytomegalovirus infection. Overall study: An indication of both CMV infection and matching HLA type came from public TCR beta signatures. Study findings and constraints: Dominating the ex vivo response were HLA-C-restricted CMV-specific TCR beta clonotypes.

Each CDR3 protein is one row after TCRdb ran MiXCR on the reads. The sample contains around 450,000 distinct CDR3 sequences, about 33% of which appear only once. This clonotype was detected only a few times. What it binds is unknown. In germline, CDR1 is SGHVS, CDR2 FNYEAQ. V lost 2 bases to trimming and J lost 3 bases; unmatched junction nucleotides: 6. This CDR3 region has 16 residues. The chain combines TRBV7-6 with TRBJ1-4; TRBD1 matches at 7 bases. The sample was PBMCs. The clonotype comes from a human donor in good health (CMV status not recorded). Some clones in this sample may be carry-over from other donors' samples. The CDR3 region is CASSLSGGVPNEKLFF. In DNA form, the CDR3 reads TGTGCCAGCAGCTTATCAGGGGGAGTACCTAATGAAAAACTGTTTTTT.